The 23 T cell receptor beta chains listed next were all sequenced from one sample in a study of T cells in localized non-small cell lung cancer. Data came from immunoSEQ multiplex PCR; TCRdb stores just in-frame clones and leaves some out. The sample records under 40,000 clones, around nine tenths being singletons. Here the sequenced sample was peripheral blood, taken before any cancer treatment. These receptors were taken from a woman aged 35 to 69 with stage I lung adenocarcinoma.

The CDR3 region is CASSLSRGQNTEAFF. The CDR3 DNA follows: TGTGCCAGCAGTTTATCTAGGGGGCAGAACACTGAAGCTTTCTTT. The J gene is TRBJ1-1, the V gene TRBV27; TRBD1 agrees at 7 bases. The CDR3 runs to 15 residues. Germline loops: CDR1 MNHEY, CDR2 SMNVEV (reference sequence). V lost 0 bases, J lost 1 base, and 2 bases stayed unmatched.

The V gene is TRBV9, the J gene TRBJ1-5; perhaps TRBD1 as D (6 bases). Germline-derived CDR1 and CDR2 are SGDLS and YYNGEE. The CDR3 is made up of 15 amino acids. Trimming removed 0 bases from V and 2 bases from J, with 9 bases in between. The CDR3 protein is CASSVGGGRNQPQHF. CDR3 bases: TGTGCCAGCAGCGTAGGAGGGGGGCGCAATCAGCCCCAGCATTTT.

The chain links TRBV6-5 to TRBJ1-1; TRBD1 matches at 8 bases. J gave up 5 bases and V 1 base, and 6 bases lay outside the gene matches. The CDR3 is 15 amino acids. The germline V gene encodes CDR1 MNHEY and CDR2 SVGAGI. The CDR3 DNA reads as TGTGCCAGCAGTTACTTTGCAGGGGGCAGGACTGAAGCTTTCTTT. Translation: CASSYFAGGRTEAFF.

A single count supports this clone. The CDR3 bases are TGCGCCAGCAGCCAAGATCGGCCGGGGCCGTCGGACGGGGAGCTGTTTTTT. Protein sequence: CASSQDRPGPSDGELFF. J is TRBJ2-2 and V is TRBV4-3; D may correspond to TRBD1 or TRBD2 (5 bases each). The germline CDR1 and CDR2 sequences are LGHNA and YSLEER. The CDR3 consists of 17 residues. V lost 0 bases and J 7 bases, leaving 18 bases between the germline ends.

The CDR3 nucleotides read TGTGCCAGCAGTCACACAGGGGGAGGAGGGCACACTGAAGCTTTCTTT. It encodes CASSHTGGGGHTEAFF. J is TRBJ1-1 and V is TRBV7-9; 8 bases align to TRBD1. Germline V gene lookup returns CDR1 SEHNR and CDR2 FQNEAQ (reference sequence). This CDR3 has 16 residues. V was clipped by 6 bases and J by 3 bases; unmatched bases: 12.

The rearrangement uses TRBV7-6 and TRBJ2-5; possibly TRBD1 or TRBD2 for D (7 bases each). The V and J ends lost 7 bases and 1 base respectively, with 16 bases between them. Germline V CDR1 and CDR2: SGHVS, FNYEAQ. CDR3 length: 15 residues. This CDR3 is CASTTAGGAQETQYF. CDR3 in DNA: TGTGCCAGCACCACGGCAGGGGGGGCCCAAGAGACCCAGTACTTC.

The chain is built from TRBV27 and TRBJ2-1; 9 bases fit TRBD2. The V gene end was trimmed by 5 bases and the J gene end by 9 bases; junction bases not matched to a gene: 11. CDR1 is MNHEY, CDR2 SMNVEV, per germline (reference sequence). This CDR3 comprises 15 residues. The CDR3 here is CASSLAGPLRGEQFF. As DNA, the CDR3 is TGTGCCAGCAGTCTAGCGGGGCCTCTCCGGGGTGAGCAGTTCTTC.

This clone has a single count. The chain combines TRBV7-9 with TRBJ1-2; D is possibly TRBD1 (5 bases). V lost 3 bases, J lost 3 bases, and 11 bases lay in between. This CDR3 contains 14 residues. Germline CDR1 and CDR2: SEHNR and FQNEAQ (reference sequence). CDR3: CASSFGGVDYGYTF. The CDR3 DNA reads TGTGCCAGCAGCTTCGGGGGGGTCGACTATGGCTACACCTTC. The complete variable domain, with remaining parts taken from reference TRBV7-9 and TRBJ1-2, reads DTGVSQNPRHKITKRGQNVTFRCDPISEHNRLYWYRQTLGQGPEFLTYFQNEAQLEKSRLLSDRFSAERPKGSFSTLEIQRTEQGDSAMYLCASSFGGVDYGYTFGSGTRLTVV.

The V and J genes are TRBV18 and TRBJ2-7, with 10 bases that match TRBD1. Trimming at V came to 6 bases and at J to 4 bases, leaving 6 bases not matched to a gene. CDR1 is KGHSH and CDR2 is LQKENI in the germline V gene. The CDR3 runs to 14 residues. The CDR3, as DNA: TGTGCCAGCTCTCCGGGACAGGGGCTTTACGAGCAGTACTTC. Translated, it gives CASSPGQGLYEQYF.

This CDR3 reads CASSDPRTSGFTDTQYF. The DNA for the CDR3 is TGTGCCAGCAGTGACCCCCGGACTAGCGGCTTCACAGATACGCAGTATTTT. V is TRBV6-4 and J is TRBJ2-3, with 10 bases fitting TRBD2. Germline CDR1 MRHNA, CDR2 SNTAGT. The CDR3 contains 17 residues. V lost 2 bases to trimming and J lost 2 bases; unmatched junction nucleotides: 7.

The V call is TRBV7-6, the J call TRBJ2-2; TRBD2 aligns across 15 bases. V lost 6 bases and J lost 2; bases outside the gene matches: 4. Per germline, CDR1 SGHVS and CDR2 FNYEAQ. This CDR3 has 17 residues. CDR3 sequence: CASSWTSGGANTGELFF. CDR3 sequence (DNA): TGTGCCAGCAGTTGGACTAGCGGGGGGGCCAACACCGGGGAGCTGTTTTTT.

This rearrangement joins TRBV15 to TRBJ2-5, with D possibly being TRBD1 or TRBD2 (5 bases each). Germline V gene lookup returns CDR1 LNHNV and CDR2 YYDKDF (reference sequence). Trimming removed 5 bases from V and 2 bases from J, with 6 bases in between. This CDR3 comprises 12 residues. The CDR3 loop reads CATSEGQETQYF. DNA for the CDR3: TGTGCCACCAGCGAGGGGCAAGAGACCCAGTACTTC.

The V gene is TRBV9, the J gene TRBJ1-1; the D is unclear. Trimming stripped 4 bases from V and 1 base from J, with 14 bases between. The CDR3 runs to 15 residues. Germline lookup yields CDR1 SGDLS and CDR2 YYNGEE. The CDR3 DNA follows: TGTGCCAGCAGCCGCCCCCGTGGCAAGAACACTGAAGCTTTCTTT. This translates into CASSRPRGKNTEAFF.

The rearrangement links TRBV6-6 to TRBJ1-5; 7 nucleotides line up with TRBD1. Germline V gene lookup returns CDR1 MNHNY and CDR2 SVGAGI (reference sequence). J lost 5 bases, V lost 5 bases, and 3 bases had no gene match. The CDR3 is 13 amino acids. CDR3 sequence (DNA): TGTGCCAGCAGTACACAGGGGCATCAGCCCCAGCATTTT. This sequence encodes CASSTQGHQPQHF.

The chain is built from TRBV5-5 and TRBJ1-5; possible D gene TRBD1, 6 bases. Germline CDR1 SGHKS, CDR2 YYEKEE (reference sequence). This CDR3 comprises 13 residues. V gave up 5 bases and J gave up 3 bases, with 9 bases separating them. In nucleotides, the CDR3 is TGTGCCAGCAGTGGACAGCACAATCAGCCCCAGCATTTT. The encoded protein is CASSGQHNQPQHF.

The rearrangement uses TRBV6-1 and TRBJ2-5; D is possibly TRBD1 (5 bases). CDR1 and CDR2 (germline): MNHNS, SASEGT. V shed 3 bases and J shed 5 bases, with 19 bases lying between them. CDR3 length: 16 residues. CDR3 DNA: TGTGCCAGCAGTGACCCCGACAGTGAACGTATGGAGACCCAGTACTTC. It translates to CASSDPDSERMETQYF.

This sequence joins TRBV19 and TRBJ2-5; D not resolved. Trimming cost V 5 bases and J 2 bases, with 12 bases left between them. Germline loops: CDR1 LNHDA, CDR2 SQIVND (reference sequence). The CDR3 contains 14 residues. In DNA form, the CDR3 reads TGTGCCAGTAGTGGACCGAGGAAACAAGAGACCCAGTACTTC. It yields the protein CASSGPRKQETQYF. The full variable domain, its missing parts supplied by reference TRBV19 and TRBJ2-5, is DGGITQSPKYLFRKEGQNVTLSCEQNLNHDAMYWYRQDPGQGLRLIYYSQIVNDFQKGDIAEGYSVSREKKESFPLTVTSAQKNPTAFYLCASSGPRKQETQYFGPGTRLLVL.

The chain carries TRBV6-1 and TRBJ2-5; TRBD1 matches 7 bases. TRBJ2-7 matches the DNA end more closely, so the J call is doubtful. The CDR3 is 13 amino acids. Germline loops: CDR1 MNHNS, CDR2 SASEGT. CDR3 residues: CASIFDRADEQYF. Here the CDR3 DNA reads TGTGCCAGCATTTTCGACAGGGCGGACGAGCAGTACTTC.

The genes are TRBV2 and TRBJ2-1; TRBD1 matches 8 bases. The V gene end was trimmed by 3 bases and the J gene end by 9 bases; junction bases not matched to a gene: 10. Germline CDR1 is SNHLY and CDR2 is FYNNEI. The CDR3 contains 15 residues. The CDR3 DNA follows: TGTGCCAGCAGTGATACAGGGGGTAACACCAGTGAGCAGTTCTTC. This encodes CASSDTGGNTSEQFF.

The V call is TRBV7-9, the J call TRBJ2-3; 14 nucleotides agree with TRBD2. CDR1 is SEHNR, CDR2 FQNEAQ, per germline (reference sequence). The CDR3 extends over 17 amino acids. With V trimmed by 1 base and J by 4 bases, 4 bases remained unmatched. CDR3 region: CASSLVGLAGAPDTQYF. The CDR3 DNA reads TGTGCCAGCAGCTTAGTGGGACTAGCGGGGGCCCCAGATACGCAGTATTTT.

The rearrangement links TRBV11-3 to TRBJ1-3; no clear D. The ends were cut back, 4 bases at V and 4 bases at J, with 17 bases in the middle. The germline CDR1 and CDR2 sequences are SGHNT and YENEEA. The CDR3 loop spans 16 amino acids. The DNA for the CDR3 is TGTGCCAGCAGCTCCCGGACCCAGTGGTCCGGAAACACCATATATTTT. Translating it yields CASSSRTQWSGNTIYF.

The rearrangement links TRBV19 to TRBJ1-1; no clear D gene. V lost 5 bases to trimming and J lost 1 base, with 8 bases between them. Looked up from germline, CDR1 is LNHDA and CDR2 is SQIVND (reference sequence). The CDR3 has 13 amino acids. For the CDR3, the DNA is TGTGCCAGTAGTGTAATAGAGAACACTGAAGCTTTCTTT. It is translated as CASSVIENTEAFF.

CDR3 sequence: CASSRTGGTGELFF. For the CDR3, the DNA is TGTGCCAGCAGCAGGACAGGGGGCACCGGGGAGCTGTTTTTT. The genes are TRBV6-5 and TRBJ2-2, with 10 bases aligning to TRBD1. The CDR3 is 14 residues long. Trimming took 6 bases from V and 4 from J; bases not matched to a gene: 2. Germline values: CDR1 MNHEY, CDR2 SVGAGI.